The rows below give T cell receptor beta chains drawn from one sample of a study of T cell repertoires in cytomegalovirus infection. TCRdb re-called the reads with MiXCR, one entry per CDR3 protein. This sample carries hundreds of thousands of distinct CDR3 sequences, 8% to 10% of them seen once, and the ten largest clones take approximately 2.3%. Sequences were obtained from PBMCs. These receptors originate from a human donor in good health (CMV status not recorded). Some clones in this sample may be carry-over from other donors' samples. Each CDR3 is given with its conserved first and last residue. A D gene is named only where the DNA matches it firmly. Some rows have no size entry. The others give once, few or many, or a class for an expanded clone.

v_gene	d_gene	j_gene	abundance	CDR3nt	CDR3aa
TRBV29-1	-	TRBJ1-1	many	TGCAGCTCTCGGACGGGGAGTGCTGAAGCTTTCTTT	CSSRTGSAEAFF
TRBV5-6	-	TRBJ2-5	-	TGTGCCAGCAGCCTTTACCGTGCCGGACGGAACCAAGAGACCCAGTACTTC	CASSLYRAGRNQETQYF
TRBV7-2	-	TRBJ2-6	many	TGTGCCAGCAGCTTTGGACTGGGGGGCCGAATTATCGTGAGCTCTGGGGCCAACGTCCTGACTTTC	CASSFGLGGRIIVSSGANVLTF
TRBV7-8	TRBD1	TRBJ1-2	many	TGTGCCAGCAGCTTAGCCATGACAGGGGGCGGCTATGGCTACACCTTC	CASSLAMTGGGYGYTF
TRBV28	TRBD1	TRBJ2-1	few	TGTGCCAGCAGTTTAGTCGACAGGGGGCCTTACAATGAGCAGTTCTTC	CASSLVDRGPYNEQFF
TRBV29-1	-	TRBJ1-1	many	TGCAGCGCTTACCATCGGACGGGAACTGAAGCTTTCTTT	CSAYHRTGTEAFF
TRBV11-2	-	TRBJ1-1	many	TGTGCCAGCAGCTCTAACCCCCCAGGCAAGGGGACTGAAGCTTTCTTT	CASSSNPPGKGTEAFF
TRBV19	-	TRBJ2-3	-	TGTGCCAGTAGCCTTAGGGTGGGCACAGATACGCAGTATTTT	CASSLRVGTDTQYF
TRBV14	-	TRBJ2-6	many	TGTGCCAGCAGCACTTACTCTGGGGCCAACGTCCTGACTTTC	CASSTYSGANVLTF
TRBV5-5	TRBD2	TRBJ2-2	-	TGTGCCAGCGAAGGACTAGCGGGGGTTATCAGGGAGCTGTTTTTT	CASEGLAGVIRELFF
TRBV20-1	-	TRBJ1-4	few	TGCAGTGCTGGAGATCCAGGGTCGGACCCCGAAAAACTGTTTTTT	CSAGDPGSDPEKLFF
TRBV16	TRBD1	TRBJ1-1	-	TGTGCCAGCAGCCACGACAGGGCGTACACTGAAGCTTTCTTT	CASSHDRAYTEAFF
TRBV5-1	TRBD1	TRBJ2-1	many	TGCGCCAGCAGCTCCGGGACAGAGACCTACAATGAGCAGTTCTTC	CASSSGTETYNEQFF
TRBV4-2	-	TRBJ1-5	few	TGTGCCAGCAGCCAAGGGGGTTCTCAACAGCCCCAGCATTTT	CASSQGGSQQPQHF
TRBV4-3	-	TRBJ2-6	many	TGCGCCAGCAGCCCTAAGGTGGGGGCCGGGGCCAACGTCCTGACTTTC	CASSPKVGAGANVLTF
TRBV20-1	-	TRBJ1-1	many	TGCAGTGCCCGAATGCCGGGCGTGAACACTGAAGCTTTCTTT	CSARMPGVNTEAFF